A single T cell receptor (beta chain) is shown here with its context. This entry belongs to a study of blood T cell repertoires in COVID-19. Background on the study: Nucleic acid was either cDNA or gDNA, and it came from T cells, B-cell-depleted T cells, or PBMCs.

The assay was immunoSEQ multiplex PCR, and TCRdb's table has in-frame clones only and misses some. The data contain some 140,000 clones, roughly 80% of them seen just once; the ten biggest clones take up 9.5% to 12%. Germline-derived CDR1 and CDR2 are SGHTA and FQGNSA. V was clipped by 6 bases and J by 3 bases, with 8 bases between them. The CDR3 consists of 13 residues. The chain couples TRBV7-2 to TRBJ1-4, with unresolved D. The receptor comes from a man in his 60s who had recovered from COVID-19. Input material: peripheral blood. CDR3 residues: CASSPGPNEKLFF. For the CDR3, the DNA is TGTGCCAGCAGTCCCGGTCCTAATGAAAAACTGTTTTTT.